A selection of T cell receptor beta chains follows, all from one sample in a study of blood T cells in healthy people across ages. Each CDR3 protein is one row after TCRdb ran MiXCR on the 5' RACE reads. The data contain roughly 1.4 million distinct CDR3 sequences, around 55% of them singletons. Sequencing was carried out using blood. These receptors were obtained from a man between 18 and 35 years old in good health. Each CDR3 is given with its conserved first and last residue. D genes are given only for firm matches. Rows may omit the clone size; those that give it use once, few, many or a size class.

TRBV29-1	NA	NA	TRBJ2-2	TGCAGCGTTGAGGACAGCTACACCGGGGAGCTGTTTTTT	CSVEDSYTGELFF
TRBV4-1	NA	TRBD2	TRBJ2-7	TGCGCCAGCAGCCAACTAGCGGGAGCGATTACCGAGCAGTACTTC	CASSQLAGAITEQYF
TRBV3-1	NA	NA	TRBJ2-2	TGTGCCAGCAGCCAAGAGTGGAGGGGTAGCACCGGGGAGCTGTTTTTT	CASSQEWRGSTGELFF
TRBV6-5	NA	NA	TRBJ2-3	TGTGCCAGCAGTTTACGTTGGACTCAGAAGACCGATACGCAGTATTTT	CASSLRWTQKTDTQYF
TRBV9	NA	NA	TRBJ2-1	TGTGCCAGCAGCGCGGGAGATCCGGGGACTGAGCAGTTCTTC	CASSAGDPGTEQFF
TRBV7-9	NA	TRBD2	TRBJ2-1	TGTGCCAGCAGCTCTACTAGCGCCAGAAGCTCCTACAATGAGCAGTTCTTC	CASSSTSARSSYNEQFF
TRBV27	NA	NA	TRBJ2-3	TGTGCCAGCACCAAGGGGGGACTACCAGATACGCAGTATTTT	CASTKGGLPDTQYF
TRBV20-1	NA	TRBD1	TRBJ2-1	TGCAGTGCCGACAGGGTTTCCTACAATGAGCAGTTCTTC	CSADRVSYNEQFF
TRBV6-1	NA	TRBD1	TRBJ1-5	TGTGCCAGCACCGAGGGACAGGGTAACCAGCCCCAGCATTTT	CASTEGQGNQPQHF
TRBV6-2/TRBV6-3	NA	TRBD2	TRBJ2-1	TGTGCCAGCAGGAGTGCGGGGGGGTACTACAATGAGCAGTTCTTC	CASRSAGGYYNEQFF
TRBV5-1	NA	TRBD1	TRBJ1-4	TGCGCCAGCAGCTTGGACAACCTCAGGGGGAATGAAAAACTGTTTTTT	CASSLDNLRGNEKLFF
TRBV2	once	TRBD1	TRBJ2-1	TGTGCCAGCAGTGAAGGTTGGGGACAGGGGAACAATGAGCAGTTCTTC	CASSEGWGQGNNEQFF
TRBV29-1	few	TRBD1	TRBJ2-1	TGCAGCGCCCAAACAGGGGTCTACAATGAGCAGTTCTTC	CSAQTGVYNEQFF
TRBV27	NA	NA	TRBJ2-1	TGTGCCAGCAGTTTATCGGGCGGGACGATGTACAATGAGCAGTTCTTC	CASSLSGGTMYNEQFF
TRBV27	NA	TRBD1	TRBJ2-5	TGTGCCAGCAACAGGGGGGAGGAGACCCAGTACTTC	CASNRGEETQYF
TRBV9	NA	NA	TRBJ1-3	TGTGCCAGCAGCGTAAGCCTCGACAGCTCTGGAAACACCATATATTTT	CASSVSLDSSGNTIYF
TRBV7-8	NA	TRBD2	TRBJ2-1	TGTGCCAGCAGCATAGATGACGCGATAGCGGGACCCACCTACAATGAGCAGTTCTTC	CASSIDDAIAGPTYNEQFF
TRBV20-1	NA	NA	TRBJ2-7	TGCAGTGCTAGAGATAGGGGGGCCGGACGATACGAGCAGTACTTC	CSARDRGAGRYEQYF
TRBV7-9	NA	NA	TRBJ1-2	TGTGCCAGCAGCTTAGGTGCCCCAATCTATGGCTACACCTTC	CASSLGAPIYGYTF
TRBV5-1	NA	TRBD1	TRBJ2-7	TGCGCCAACAGCACCGCGCCGGGACAGGGGTTCGAGCAGTACTTC	CANSTAPGQGFEQYF
TRBV7-9	NA	TRBD1	TRBJ2-3	TGTGCCAGCAGCTTAGGCGGGACAGGGTACACAGATACGCAGTATTTT	CASSLGGTGYTDTQYF